Following are 13 T cell receptor beta chains from one sample sequenced in a study of CD4 T cells in relation to SARS-CoV-2 and coronaviruses. This table comes from immunoSEQ multiplex PCR, and its TCRdb copy is limited to in-frame clones, with some not included. The sample lists 25,000 to 30,000 clones; 74% were seen once. The antigens of these receptors remain unknown. CD4+ T cells from unexposed donors were obtained before the COVID-19 pandemic (2011-2018). After approximately 10 days of culture, CD4+ T cells were isolated. Source material: CD4+ T cells from PBMCs, cultured in vitro. The receptor set was obtained from a human donor in good health.

The V gene is TRBV7-2, the J gene TRBJ1-1; 8 bases are shared with TRBD1. CDR1 is SGHTA, CDR2 FQGNSA, per germline. This CDR3 is 14 amino acids long. J gave up 3 bases and V 2 bases, and 2 bases lay outside the gene matches. Here the CDR3 reads CASSLQGADTEAFF. The CDR3 DNA is TGTGCCAGCAGCTTACAGGGGGCTGACACTGAAGCTTTCTTT. Together with reference TRBV7-2 and TRBJ1-1, the CDR3 gives the full variable domain: GAGVSQSPSNKVTEKGKDVELRCDPISGHTALYWYRQSLGQGLEFLIYFQGNSAPDKSGLPSDRFSAERTGGSVSTLTIQRTQQEDSAVYLCASSLQGADTEAFFGQGTRLTVV.

This clone was detected once. V gene TRBV28 combines with J gene TRBJ1-2, with D possibly being TRBD1 (6 bases). Per the germline V gene, CDR1 is MDHEN and CDR2 is SYDVKM. This CDR3 spans 16 amino acids. The germline V and J ends were trimmed by 5 bases and 3 bases, with 19 bases remaining between them. Here the CDR3 DNA reads TGTGCCAGCAGTCAAGGCGGGGCAGGGGAGGACTATGGCTACACCTTC. Translation: CASSQGGAGEDYGYTF.

This clone was detected once. V usage is TRBV4-3 and J usage is TRBJ2-3; D not certain. Germline V gives CDR1 LGHNA, CDR2 YSLEER. The CDR3 sequence is 16 residues long. V lost 0 bases and J 7 bases, leaving 17 bases between the germline ends. The CDR3 loop reads CASSQERRPSRNTQYF. Written as DNA, the CDR3 is TGCGCCAGCAGCCAAGAGAGAAGGCCTAGTCGGAATACGCAGTATTTT.

This clone was seen once. The gene calls are TRBV6-5 and TRBJ1-5; TRBD1 is a possible D gene (6 bases). The CDR3 is 13 amino acids. V was shortened by 0 bases and J by 9 bases, with 9 bases between the two germline ends. Germline V gene data show CDR1 as MNHEY and CDR2 as SVGAGI. The CDR3 DNA sequence: TGTGCCAGCAGTTACTCAGGAGGGGGGCCCCAGCATTTT. Its translation is CASSYSGGGPQHF.

The chain carries TRBV11-2 and TRBJ2-2, with D perhaps matching TRBD2 (7 bases). Germline CDR1 SGHAT, CDR2 FQNNGV. Trimming shortened V by 11 bases and J by 5 bases, and 18 bases separated the two germline ends. CDR3 size: 14 residues. The CDR3 nucleotides read TGTGCCCGAGGGGGGGCTTGGGGAACCGGGGAGCTGTTTTTT. Translation gives CARGGAWGTGELFF.

The sample holds one count of this clone. The rearrangement joins TRBV4-1 to TRBJ1-4; 7 bases match TRBD1. The CDR3 consists of 15 residues. Germline assignment: CDR1 MGHRA and CDR2 YSYEKL. V was pared by 4 bases and J by 3 bases, with 5 bases of the junction left unmatched. CDR3 bases: TGCGCCAGCAGCCTTAATCAGGGGGCTAATGAAAAACTGTTTTTT. Encoded protein: CASSLNQGANEKLFF.

The rearrangement joins TRBV27 to TRBJ2-4; D perhaps matches TRBD2 (5 bases). The length of the CDR3 is 16 residues. V lost 2 bases to trimming and J lost 7 bases, with 18 bases between them. The germline gives CDR1 MNHEY, CDR2 SMNVEV (reference sequence). CDR3 in amino acids: CASSLTWTALKNIQYF. The CDR3 DNA is TGTGCCAGCAGTTTAACCTGGACTGCCTTGAAGAACATTCAGTACTTC.

The chain combines TRBV5-4 with TRBJ2-2, with TRBD1 matching 12 bases. The CDR3 runs to 16 residues. From germline, CDR1 is SGHNT and CDR2 YYREEE (reference sequence). Trimming removed 4 bases from V and 5 bases from J; junction bases left unmatched: 6. The CDR3 here is CASSRGTGGGTGELFF. CDR3 sequence (DNA): TGTGCCAGCAGCCGCGGGACAGGGGGCGGAACCGGGGAGCTGTTTTTT.

CDR3 protein: CASSSSGTSGQTQYF. CDR3 in DNA: TGTGCCAGCAGCAGCTCCGGGACTAGCGGGCAGACCCAGTACTTC. The chain has TRBV7-2 and TRBJ2-5, with 12 bases fitting TRBD2. This CDR3 contains 15 residues. Germline assignment: CDR1 SGHTA and CDR2 FQGNSA. Losses at the gene ends were 5 bases for V and 6 bases for J; bases not matched to a gene: 7.

V is TRBV4-1 and J is TRBJ2-3, with 7 positions matching TRBD2. CDR3 length: 19 residues. The germline V gene encodes CDR1 MGHRA and CDR2 YSYEKL. V shed 0 bases and J 3 bases; nucleotides not matched to a gene: 15. CDR3: CASSQDMIRLAGGTDTQYF. The CDR3 DNA is TGCGCCAGCAGCCAAGATATGATTCGACTAGCAGGAGGGACAGATACGCAGTATTTT.

The rearrangement links TRBV5-6 to TRBJ2-5; either TRBD1 or TRBD2 may fit D (6 bases each). The CDR3 sequence is 16 residues long. Germline CDR1 is SGHDT and CDR2 is YYEEEE. V was cut by 0 bases and J by 5 bases, with 17 bases left in between. CDR3 bases: TGTGCCAGCAGCTTGGAGGCAGGGCGAGGGGGGGAGACCCAGTACTTC. Translation gives CASSLEAGRGGETQYF.

This chain joins TRBV7-2 and TRBJ1-6, with D unresolved. Germline CDR1 is SGHTA and CDR2 is FQGNSA. The V end was cut by 10 bases, the J end by 6 bases, with 13 bases between. The CDR3 runs 13 residues. The CDR3 bases are TGTGCCACCTCCGGGCAGCTTAATTCACCCCTCCACTTT. Translation gives CATSGQLNSPLHF.

This clone was detected once. The V and J genes are TRBV6-2 or TRBV6-3 and TRBJ2-3; tentative D call: TRBD2 (6 bases). This CDR3 comprises 14 residues. In germline, CDR1 is MNHEY, CDR2 SVGEGT. The V end lost 4 bases, the J end lost 5 bases, and 13 bases lay between the germline ends. The DNA for the CDR3 is TGTGCCAGCAGTTCCCGCGGGGTGGTAGATACGCAGTATTTT. This translates into CASSSRGVVDTQYF.